This is a list of T cell receptor beta chains from one sample in a study of cytomegalovirus exposure and HLA in healthy donors. Profiling relied on immunoSEQ multiplex PCR, and the TCRdb table lists in-frame clones only, not all of them. This table holds some 140,000 clones, roughly three quarters found once. Sequencing input: PBMCs. These receptor sequences come from a man aged 40-50 years in good health and CMV-seronegative. CDR3s include the opening cysteine and the closing phenylalanine or tryptophan. Each record gives: CDR3 length, D gene, clone size, V gene, J gene, CDR3 protein, CDR3 DNA. The D gene is left open where the match is weak. The listing skips clone size in some rows; elsewhere it reads once, few, many or a size class.

14	TRBD2	-	TRBV7-9	TRBJ2-1	CASSWTSYVGEQFF	TGTGCCAGCAGCTGGACTAGCTATGTGGGTGAGCAGTTCTTC
13	TRBD1	once	TRBV7-2	TRBJ2-7	CASSSQGDHEQYF	TGTGCCAGCAGCTCCCAGGGGGACCACGAGCAGTACTTC
14	TRBD1	few	TRBV5-4	TRBJ2-7	CASSRDRVNYEQYF	TGTGCCAGCAGCCGGGACAGGGTCAACTACGAGCAGTACTTC
13	-	-	TRBV6-5	TRBJ2-3	CASSPGRSDTQYF	TGTGCCAGCAGTCCAGGGCGTTCAGATACGCAGTATTTT
14	-	-	TRBV5-1	TRBJ2-1	CASRVQGNSNEQFF	TGCGCCAGCAGGGTTCAGGGGAATAGTAATGAGCAGTTCTTC
14	-	-	TRBV28	TRBJ1-4	CASTQDPSGGKLFF	TGTGCCAGCACCCAAGACCCGTCGGGGGGAAAACTGTTTTTT
14	TRBD1	-	TRBV7-9	TRBJ1-2	CASSTADRVGGYTF	TGTGCCAGCAGCACGGCGGACAGGGTGGGCGGCTACACCTTC
15	-	-	TRBV7-2	TRBJ2-5	CASSPAWRDAAAQYF	TGTGCCAGCAGTCCAGCCTGGCGGGACGCGGCGGCCCAGTACTTC
18	-	-	TRBV7-4	TRBJ2-1	CASSGAGTGVIWNNEQFF	TGTGCCAGCAGCGGGGCCGGGACGGGAGTAATTTGGAACAATGAGCAGTTCTTC
17	-	-	TRBV9	TRBJ1-3	CASSVEWDILSGNTIYF	TGTGCCAGCAGCGTAGAATGGGACATACTCTCTGGAAACACCATATATTTT